This T cell receptor beta chain is from a study of OX40 agonist ivuxolimab in advanced cancers. The assay was immunoSEQ multiplex PCR, and TCRdb's table has in-frame clones only and misses some. This table has tens of thousands of clones, roughly 90% appearing once. From germline, CDR1 is SEHNR and CDR2 FQNEAQ (reference sequence). With 5 bases clipped from V and 9 bases from J, the junction kept 5 bases outside the gene matches. This CDR3 is 13 amino acids long. The rearrangement joins TRBV7-9 to TRBJ2-1, with TRBD1 identical over 9 bases. This TCR derives from an adult with an advanced solid tumor such as melanoma, head and neck, liver or kidney cancer. Here the sequenced sample was CD4+ or CD8+ T cells sorted from blood, taken in a trial of the OX40 agonist ivuxolimab. The chain's CDR3 is CASSRTGEGEQFF. CDR3 coding DNA: TGTGCCAGCAGCCGGACAGGGGAAGGTGAGCAGTTCTTC.